These 28 T cell receptor beta chains came from one sample sequenced in a study of T cells in Graves' hyperthyroidism and ophthalmopathy. Amplification targeted TCR beta CDR3 regions from RNA transcripts. The HTBI primer set was used in a first-round RT-PCR of the TCR CDR3. TCRdb redid the calling of the multiplex PCR reads with MiXCR, one entry per CDR3 protein. Of approximately 510,000 distinct CDR3 sequences listed, less than 25% were seen once; the top ten hold more than 25%. Sequenced sample: blood. The receptors come from a man younger than 30 with Graves' hyperthyroidism.

This clonotype has ten or more counts. This chain connects TRBV4-2 to TRBJ1-2; D uncertain. Germline CDR1 and CDR2: LGHNA and YNFKEQ. The CDR3 covers 15 residues. The V gene lost 0 bases and the J gene lost 2 bases, with 10 bases spanning the gap. The CDR3 DNA is TGTGCCAGCAGCCAAGACGTGGAGGACAACTATGGCTACACCTTC. Its translation: CASSQDVEDNYGYTF.

This chain connects TRBV12-3 or TRBV12-4 to TRBJ1-5; D unresolved. Trimming stripped 3 bases from V and 1 base from J, with 16 bases between. This CDR3 comprises 17 residues. CDR3 sequence (DNA): TGTGCCAGCAGTTTGGTAGCGGAACTGCGCAGCAATCAGCCCCAGCATTTT. Protein: CASSLVAELRSNQPQHF.

This clonotype has ten or more counts. The chain recombines TRBV2 with TRBJ1-5; D may be TRBD1 (6 bases). V lost 4 bases to trimming and J lost 3 bases, with 13 bases between them. CDR3 length equals 15 residues. CDR1 and CDR2 from the germline V gene are SNHLY and FYNNEI. For the CDR3, the DNA is TGTGCCAGCAGTGCCGTTACAGGGCTCAATCAGCCCCAGCATTTT. It yields the protein CASSAVTGLNQPQHF.

This clonotype was seen a few times. The junction departs from the called germline gene at one end, perhaps through a read error. This rearrangement joins TRBV19 to TRBJ2-6, with TRBD1 identical over 7 bases. CDR1 is LNHDA, CDR2 SQIVND, per germline (reference sequence). The CDR3 is 14 amino acids. The CDR3 nucleotides are TGTGTCAGTAGACAGGGCTCTGGGGCCAACGTCCTGACTTTC. It specifies CVSRQGSGANVLTF.

This clonotype occurred many times. The chain combines TRBV6-5 with TRBJ1-2; D is perhaps TRBD1 (5 bases). The V end was cut by 0 bases, the J end by 6 bases, with 8 bases between. This CDR3 has 13 amino acids. The germline gives CDR1 MNHEY, CDR2 SVGAGI. In DNA, the CDR3 is TGTGCCAGCAGTTACTCCAGGGAAAATGGCTACACCTTC. As protein: CASSYSRENGYTF.

This clonotype was seen at least ten times. J is TRBJ2-5 and V is TRBV2, with a tentative D call TRBD2 (7 bases). The germline V and J ends were trimmed by 8 bases and 5 bases, with 21 bases remaining between them. This CDR3 spans 15 amino acids. CDR1 and CDR2 from the germline V gene are SNHLY and FYNNEI. CDR3 region: CASAERDTPRETQYF. CDR3 nucleotides: TGTGCCAGCGCCGAGCGGGACACTCCACGGGAGACCCAGTACTTC. Combining the CDR3 with reference TRBV2 and TRBJ2-5 gives the whole variable domain EPEVTQTPSHQVTQMGQEVILRCVPISNHLYFYWYRQILGQKVEFLVSFYNNEISEKSEIFDDQFSVERPDGSNFTLKIRSTKLEDSAMYFCASAERDTPRETQYFGPGTRLLVL.

V and J are TRBV29-1 and TRBJ2-2; D remains unclear. Trimming removed 3 bases at V and 6 bases at J, with 23 bases between. Germline CDR1 and CDR2: SQVTM and ANQGSEA. The CDR3 has 17 amino acids. The CDR3 protein is CSVEVAGFSGVAGELFF. As DNA, the CDR3 is TGCAGCGTTGAGGTCGCTGGTTTTTCGGGTGTGGCCGGGGAGCTGTTTTTT.

This clonotype has only one observation. This chain connects TRBV27 to TRBJ2-7, with D possibly being TRBD1 (5 bases). CDR1 MNHEY and CDR2 SMNVEV come from the germline V gene (reference sequence). This CDR3 comprises 16 residues. The ends were cut back, 4 bases at V and 4 bases at J, with 20 bases in the middle. In DNA, the CDR3 is TGTGCCAGCAGTTCAACTACAGGTTTTCCCTCTTACGAGCAGTACTTC. Its protein is CASSSTTGFPSYEQYF.

The chain carries TRBV5-6 and TRBJ1-3; a possible D gene is TRBD1 (6 bases). The V end was cut by 3 bases, the J end by 4 bases, with 17 bases between. This CDR3 is built from 16 residues. The V gene's germline CDR1 is SGHDT and CDR2 YYEEEE. The CDR3 region is CASSSGHPPRGNTIYF. The CDR3 nucleotides are TGTGCCAGCAGCTCGGGACATCCGCCGCGGGGAAACACCATATATTTT. The whole variable domain, filled in from reference TRBV5-6 and TRBJ1-3, reads DAGVTQSPTHLIKTRGQQVTLRCSPKSGHDTVSWYQQALGQGPQFIFQYYEEEERQRGNFPDRFSGHQFPNYSSELNVNALLLGDSALYLCASSSGHPPRGNTIYFGEGSWLTVV.

With respect to this clonotype: Relative to the germline gene, one junction end is altered; a read error may explain this. The V and J genes are TRBV5-1 and TRBJ2-7; 7 bases fit TRBD2. The CDR3 loop spans 15 amino acids. Germline lookup yields CDR1 SGHRS and CDR2 YFSETQ. CDR3 DNA: TGCGCCAGCAGCGTTCTGGGGGGGGATCCCTACGAGCAGCACTTC. This encodes CASSVLGGDPYEQHF.

This clonotype was detected a few times. This chain uses TRBV27 with TRBJ1-2; D not certain. V lost 5 bases, J lost 11 bases, and 21 bases lay in between. The CDR3 has 14 residues. Germline V gives CDR1 MNHEY, CDR2 SMNVEV (reference sequence). CDR3 DNA: TGTGCCAGCAGTACATTCCGGGATCCTTTGGGGTACACCTTC. Protein sequence: CASSTFRDPLGYTF.

This clonotype has ten or more counts. The CDR3 DNA reads as TGCAGTGCTATCCGACTAGCGGGGCGGGGGGGCGAGCAGTACTTC. This translates into CSAIRLAGRGGEQYF. The rearrangement joins TRBV20-1 to TRBJ2-7; 11 bases map to TRBD2. CDR1 DFQATT and CDR2 SNEGSKA come from the germline V gene (reference sequence). The CDR3 totals 15 residues. V was clipped by 4 bases and J by 6 bases; unmatched bases: 11.

This clonotype has more than one count but fewer than ten. The V and J genes are TRBV4-2 and TRBJ2-2; unclear D gene. CDR1 is LGHNA and CDR2 is YNFKEQ in the germline V gene. The length of the CDR3 is 16 residues. V was clipped by 0 bases and J by 3 bases, with 11 bases between them. CDR3 protein: CASSQDMPPDTGELFF. The DNA of the CDR3 is TGTGCCAGCAGCCAAGATATGCCCCCCGACACCGGGGAGCTGTTTTTT.

The table lists this clonotype with many counts. The chain combines TRBV6-1 with TRBJ1-3; possible D gene TRBD1, 6 bases. The CDR3 is 11 amino acids. CDR1 and CDR2 from the germline V gene are MNHNS and SASEGT. V shed 3 bases and J shed 11 bases, with 8 bases lying between them. The CDR3 nucleotides read TGTGCCAGCAGTGAGACAGGCGCCATATATTTT. Residues: CASSETGAIYF.

This chain uses TRBV12-3 or TRBV12-4 with TRBJ1-1; D gene uncertain. The CDR3 length is 12 residues. Between the trimmed V and J ends, which lost 5 bases and 6 bases, there was a span of 10 bases. As DNA, the CDR3 is TGTGCCAGCAGTCTCCCTCGGGCTGAAGCTTTCTTT. This sequence encodes CASSLPRAEAFF.

The sample holds many counts of this clonotype. The rearrangement links TRBV15 to TRBJ2-2; no definite D call. V lost 5 bases, J lost 5 bases, and 6 bases lay in between. Germline V gene lookup returns CDR1 LNHNV and CDR2 YYDKDF (reference sequence). The CDR3 sequence is 12 residues long. The CDR3 bases are TGTGCCACCAGCTTCCAGACCGGGGAGCTGTTTTTT. Translation: CATSFQTGELFF.

This clonotype was picked up a small number of times. The gene calls are TRBV6-1 and TRBJ2-2; D is perhaps TRBD1 or TRBD2 (5 bases each). This CDR3 is 15 amino acids long. The V gene lost 6 bases and the J gene lost 5 bases, with 16 bases spanning the gap. Germline CDR1 and CDR2: MNHNS and SASEGT. This CDR3 reads CASRPTQGVTGELFF. The CDR3 nucleotides are TGTGCCAGCAGGCCTACGCAGGGAGTTACCGGGGAGCTGTTTTTT.

This clonotype has a handful of counts. The rearrangement uses TRBV7-3 and TRBJ2-2, with D hard to call. Germline loops: CDR1 SGHTA, CDR2 FQGTGA. Trimming took off 4 bases at V and 5 bases at J, with 8 bases between the two ends. CDR3 length: 13 residues. Written as DNA, the CDR3 is TGTGCCAGCAGCTCCCACGGGACCGGGGAGCTGTTTTTT. Translating it yields CASSSHGTGELFF.

In this sample, this clonotype turned up many times. This chain links TRBV20-1 with TRBJ2-7; D unclear. V was clipped by 6 bases and J by 5 bases, with 11 bases between them. The CDR3 extends over 11 amino acids. CDR1 DFQATT and CDR2 SNEGSKA come from the germline V gene (reference sequence). CDR3 sequence (DNA): TGCAGTGCCACCCCTAAGAACGAGCAGTACTTC. Amino acid sequence: CSATPKNEQYF.

This chain connects TRBV5-1 to TRBJ2-2; TRBD2 is a possible D gene (5 bases). Germline V lookup: CDR1 SGHRS, CDR2 YFSETQ. The CDR3 covers 13 residues. V was cut by 8 bases and J by 7 bases, with 15 bases left in between. The CDR3 coding sequence is TGCGCCAGTAGAAGAGGGAGCAACGGGGAGCTGTTTTTT. Encoded protein: CASRRGSNGELFF.

This sequence joins TRBV30 and TRBJ1-1; D is uncertain. This CDR3 contains 13 residues. Germline-derived CDR1 and CDR2 are GTSNPN and SVGIG (reference sequence). Deletions cut 5 bases from V and 0 bases from J, with 10 bases between. In DNA form, the CDR3 reads TGTGCCTGGGTTACTATAGTGAACACTGAAGCTTTCTTT. Its translation is CAWVTIVNTEAFF. Full variable domain (rest looked up from reference TRBV30 and TRBJ1-1): SQTIHQWPATLVQPVGSPLSLECTVEGTSNPNLYWYRQAAGRGLQLLFYSVGIGQISSEVPQNLSASRPQDRQFILSSKKLLLSDSGFYLCAWVTIVNTEAFFGQGTRLTVV.

As for this clonotype: A much larger clone differs by one base, so this may be a read error. The V gene is TRBV12-3 or TRBV12-4, the J gene TRBJ2-4; no clear D gene. The CDR3 spans 16 residues. For the CDR3, the DNA is TGTGCCAGCAGTTTAGTAACAGCCTGGGCCAAAAACATTAAGTACTTC. Its translation: CASSLVTAWAKNIKYF.

This clonotype came up many times. The chain employs TRBV28 and TRBJ2-7; a weak D match, TRBD1 (6 bases). Germline V lookup: CDR1 MDHEN, CDR2 SYDVKM. The CDR3 covers 15 residues. V gave up 4 bases and J gave up 4 bases, with 17 bases separating them. The CDR3 reads CASSYLRWGLYEQYF. CDR3 in DNA: TGTGCCAGCAGTTACCTCAGGTGGGGGCTTTACGAGCAGTACTTC.

V and J are TRBV30 and TRBJ2-5; D is unclear. Trimming took 5 bases from V and 4 from J, leaving 5 bases between them. The CDR3 covers 10 residues. Germline V gene sequence: CDR1 GTSNPN, CDR2 SVGIG (reference sequence). The CDR3 loop reads CAWGRETQYF. DNA for the CDR3: TGTGCCTGGGGAAGAGAGACCCAGTACTTC. Complete variable domain (other parts from reference TRBV30 and TRBJ2-5): SQTIHQWPATLVQPVGSPLSLECTVEGTSNPNLYWYRQAAGRGLQLLFYSVGIGQISSEVPQNLSASRPQDRQFILSSKKLLLSDSGFYLCAWGRETQYFGPGTRLLVL.

The V call is TRBV7-3, the J call TRBJ2-2, with D unresolved. Germline V gives CDR1 SGHTA, CDR2 FQGTGA. V was trimmed by 5 bases and J by 5 bases, leaving 15 bases between them. CDR3 length equals 15 residues. In DNA form, the CDR3 reads TGTGCCAGCAGCGCTCAGTCTACCTCGACCGGGGAGCTGTTTTTT. Protein product: CASSAQSTSTGELFF.

This clonotype was recorded a few times. The chain employs TRBV12-3 or TRBV12-4 and TRBJ2-7, with D uncertain. The CDR3 length is 13 residues. With 6 bases removed from V and 0 bases from J, the gap between germline ends came to 9 bases. The CDR3 DNA is TGTGCCAGCAGGCAAGGAAACTCCTACGAGCAGTACTTC. Protein sequence: CASRQGNSYEQYF.

This clonotype was counted at least ten times. The rearrangement links TRBV12-3 or TRBV12-4 to TRBJ1-1, with a possible D match to TRBD1 (6 bases). Trimming took 2 bases from V and 6 from J, leaving 10 bases between them. The CDR3 covers 13 residues. CDR3 amino acids: CASSLWGAPEAFF. DNA for the CDR3: TGTGCCAGCAGTTTATGGGGGGCGCCTGAAGCTTTCTTT.

In its sample, this clonotype was seen a few times. CDR3 in amino acids: CAWSQGLAHSYEQYF. CDR3 DNA sequence: TGTGCCTGGAGCCAGGGACTAGCGCACTCCTACGAGCAGTACTTC. The chain uses TRBV30 and TRBJ2-7, with 10 bases identical to TRBD2. The CDR3 is 15 amino acids. CDR1 and CDR2 from the germline V gene are GTSNPN and SVGIG (reference sequence). Trimming took 3 bases from V and 0 from J; bases not matched to a gene: 5. The full variable domain, rest sourced from reference TRBV30 and TRBJ2-7, is SQTIHQWPATLVQPVGSPLSLECTVEGTSNPNLYWYRQAAGRGLQLLFYSVGIGQISSEVPQNLSASRPQDRQFILSSKKLLLSDSGFYLCAWSQGLAHSYEQYFGPGTRLTVT.